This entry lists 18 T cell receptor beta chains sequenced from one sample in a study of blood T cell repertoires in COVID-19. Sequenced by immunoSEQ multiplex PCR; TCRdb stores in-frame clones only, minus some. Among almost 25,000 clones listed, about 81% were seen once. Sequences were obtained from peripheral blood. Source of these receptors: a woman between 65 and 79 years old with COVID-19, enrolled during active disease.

The CDR3 sequence is CATRHYRAGNEKLFF. The CDR3 nucleotides are TGTGCCACCAGACATTACAGGGCCGGGAATGAAAAACTGTTTTTT. The chain uses TRBV15 and TRBJ1-4; D is perhaps TRBD1 (6 bases). The CDR3 is 15 residues long. Germline V lookup: CDR1 LNHNV, CDR2 YYDKDF (reference sequence). Trimming shortened V by 6 bases and J by 5 bases, and 16 bases separated the two germline ends.

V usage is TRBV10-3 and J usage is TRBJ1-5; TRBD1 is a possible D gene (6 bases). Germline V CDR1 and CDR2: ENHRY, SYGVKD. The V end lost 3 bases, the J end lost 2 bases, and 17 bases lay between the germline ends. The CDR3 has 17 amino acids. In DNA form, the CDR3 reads TGTGCCATCAGTGACCAGTTGGGGGGGGCCGGCAATCAGCCCCAGCATTTT. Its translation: CAISDQLGGAGNQPQHF.

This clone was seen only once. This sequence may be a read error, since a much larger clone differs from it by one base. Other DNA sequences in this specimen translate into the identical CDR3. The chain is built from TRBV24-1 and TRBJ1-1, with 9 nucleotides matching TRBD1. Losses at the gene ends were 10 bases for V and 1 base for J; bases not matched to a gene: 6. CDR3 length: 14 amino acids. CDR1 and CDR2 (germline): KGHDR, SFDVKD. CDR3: CATQPGQGNTEAFF. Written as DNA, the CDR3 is TGTGCCACACAGCCGGGACAGGGGAACACTGAAGCTTTCTTT.

CDR3 protein: CASSLARQGSQPQHF. The CDR3 nucleotides read TGTGCCAGCAGCTTAGCGAGGCAGGGGAGTCAGCCCCAGCATTTT. The chain is built from TRBV7-8 and TRBJ1-5, with a weak D call TRBD1 (6 bases). CDR1 SGHVS and CDR2 FQNEAQ come from the germline V gene. This CDR3 comprises 15 residues. V gave up 0 bases and J gave up 6 bases, with 12 bases separating them.

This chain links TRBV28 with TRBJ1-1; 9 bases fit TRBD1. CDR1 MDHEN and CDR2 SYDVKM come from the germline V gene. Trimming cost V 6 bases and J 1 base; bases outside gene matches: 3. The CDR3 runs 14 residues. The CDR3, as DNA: TGTGCCAGCAGACAGGGGGCTGGGAACACTGAAGCTTTCTTT. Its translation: CASRQGAGNTEAFF.

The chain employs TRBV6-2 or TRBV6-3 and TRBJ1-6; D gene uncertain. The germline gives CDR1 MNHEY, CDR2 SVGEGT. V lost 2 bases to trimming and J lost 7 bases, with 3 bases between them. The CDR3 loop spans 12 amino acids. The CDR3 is CASSYLNSPLHF. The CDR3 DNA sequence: TGTGCCAGCAGTTACCTCAATTCACCCCTCCACTTT.

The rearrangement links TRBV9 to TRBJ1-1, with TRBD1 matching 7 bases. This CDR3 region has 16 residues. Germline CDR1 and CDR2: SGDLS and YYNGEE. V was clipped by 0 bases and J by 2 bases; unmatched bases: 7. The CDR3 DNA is TGTGCCAGCAGCGTAGGGGCAGGGGGACCCAACACTGAAGCTTTCTTT. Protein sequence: CASSVGAGGPNTEAFF. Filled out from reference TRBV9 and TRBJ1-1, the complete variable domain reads DSGVTQTPKHLITATGQRVTLRCSPRSGDLSVYWYQQSLDQGLQFLIQYYNGEERAKGNILERFSAQQFPDLHSELNLSSLELGDSALYFCASSVGAGGPNTEAFFGQGTRLTVV.

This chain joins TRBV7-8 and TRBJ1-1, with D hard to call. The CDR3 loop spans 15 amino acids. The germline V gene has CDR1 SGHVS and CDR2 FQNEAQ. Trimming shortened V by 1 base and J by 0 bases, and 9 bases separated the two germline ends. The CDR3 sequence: CASSLGTAMNTEAFF. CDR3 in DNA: TGTGCCAGCAGCTTAGGAACAGCCATGAACACTGAAGCTTTCTTT.

CDR3 in DNA: TGTGCCAGCAGCTTTGGACAAACGAACACTGAAGCTTTCTTT. This sequence encodes CASSFGQTNTEAFF. This chain links TRBV5-5 with TRBJ1-1; maybe TRBD1 (5 bases). V lost 2 bases, J lost 1 base, and 9 bases lay in between. Germline CDR1 reads SGHKS; CDR2 reads YYEKEE (reference sequence). The CDR3 sequence is 14 residues long.

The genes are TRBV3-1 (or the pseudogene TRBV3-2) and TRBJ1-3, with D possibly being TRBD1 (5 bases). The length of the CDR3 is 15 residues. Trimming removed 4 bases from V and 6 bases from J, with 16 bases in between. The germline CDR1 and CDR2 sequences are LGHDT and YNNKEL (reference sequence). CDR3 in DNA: TGTGCCAGCAGCCGAAACTCAGGGATCGAAAACACCATATATTTT. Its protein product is CASSRNSGIENTIYF.

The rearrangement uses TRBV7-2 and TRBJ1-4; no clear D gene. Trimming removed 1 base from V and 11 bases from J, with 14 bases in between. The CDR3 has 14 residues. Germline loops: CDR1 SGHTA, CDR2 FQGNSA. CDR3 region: CASSLGAAREKLFF. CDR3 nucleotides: TGTGCCAGCAGCTTAGGGGCAGCCCGGGAGAAACTGTTTTTT.

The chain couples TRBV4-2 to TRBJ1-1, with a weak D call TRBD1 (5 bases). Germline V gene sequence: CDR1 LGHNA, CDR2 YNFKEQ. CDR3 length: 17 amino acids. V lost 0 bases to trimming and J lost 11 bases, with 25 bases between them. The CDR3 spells CASSQDGAGSLLGRAFF. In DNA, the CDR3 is TGTGCCAGCAGCCAAGATGGGGCAGGCTCCTTACTCGGTCGGGCTTTCTTT.

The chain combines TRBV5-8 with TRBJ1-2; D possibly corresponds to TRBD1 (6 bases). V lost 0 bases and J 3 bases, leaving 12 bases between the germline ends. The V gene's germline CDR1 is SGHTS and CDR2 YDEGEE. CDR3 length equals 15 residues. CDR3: CASSLVGRGHYGYTF. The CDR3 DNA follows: TGTGCCAGCAGCTTGGTGGGCAGGGGTCACTATGGCTACACCTTC.

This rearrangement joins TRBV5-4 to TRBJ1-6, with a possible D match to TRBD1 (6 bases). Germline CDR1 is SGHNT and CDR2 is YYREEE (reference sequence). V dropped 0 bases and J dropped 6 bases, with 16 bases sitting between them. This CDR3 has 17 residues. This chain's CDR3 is CASSLGGGGEGNSPLHF. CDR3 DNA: TGTGCCAGCAGCTTGGGAGGCGGGGGCGAGGGTAATTCACCCCTCCACTTT. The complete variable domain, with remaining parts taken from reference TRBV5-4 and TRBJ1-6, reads ETGVTQSPTHLIKTRGQQVTLRCSSQSGHNTVSWYQQALGQGPQFIFQYYREEENGRGNFPPRFSGLQFPNYSSELNVNALELDDSALYLCASSLGGGGEGNSPLHFGNGTRLTVT.

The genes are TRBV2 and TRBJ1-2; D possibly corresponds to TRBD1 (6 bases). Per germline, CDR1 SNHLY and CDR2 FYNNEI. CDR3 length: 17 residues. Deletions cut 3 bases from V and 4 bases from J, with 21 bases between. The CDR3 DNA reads TGTGCCAGCAGTGAGTCGGCGGTCCGAGGGGGATTCTATGGCTACACCTTC. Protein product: CASSESAVRGGFYGYTF.

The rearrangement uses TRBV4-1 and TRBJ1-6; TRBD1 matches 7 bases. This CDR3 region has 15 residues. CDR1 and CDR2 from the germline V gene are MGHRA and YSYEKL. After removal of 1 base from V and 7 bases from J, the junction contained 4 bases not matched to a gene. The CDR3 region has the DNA TGCGCCAGCAGCCAAGGAACAGGGGCAAATTCACCCCTCCACTTT. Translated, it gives CASSQGTGANSPLHF.

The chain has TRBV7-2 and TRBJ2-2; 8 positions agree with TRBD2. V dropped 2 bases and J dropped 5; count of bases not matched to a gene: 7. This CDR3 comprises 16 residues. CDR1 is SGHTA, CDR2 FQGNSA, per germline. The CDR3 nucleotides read TGTGCCAGCAGCTTATGGCCCGGGAGGGGAACCGGGGAGCTGTTTTTT. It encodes CASSLWPGRGTGELFF.

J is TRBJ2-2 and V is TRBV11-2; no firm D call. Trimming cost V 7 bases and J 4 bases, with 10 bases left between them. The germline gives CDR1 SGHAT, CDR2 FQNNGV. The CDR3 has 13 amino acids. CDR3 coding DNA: TGTGCCAGCACGAGAGCCCCCACCGGGGAGCTGTTTTTT. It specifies CASTRAPTGELFF.